What follows are 21 T cell receptor beta chains derived from one specimen sequenced in a study of cytomegalovirus exposure and HLA in healthy donors. The study ran its PCR with 60 Vbeta and 13 Jbeta primers. TCRdb's table, derived via immunoSEQ multiplex PCR, lists solely in-frame clones and lacks some. The data contain 97,000 or so clones, roughly 70% of them seen just once; the ten biggest clones take up over 2%. The sample consisted of PBMCs. Receptors originate from a man aged 45-65 years in good health and CMV-seronegative.

The chain is built from TRBV2 and TRBJ1-5; D is possibly TRBD1 (6 bases). Germline-derived CDR1 and CDR2 are SNHLY and FYNNEI. This CDR3 has 16 amino acids. V lost 2 bases, J lost 5 bases, and 16 bases lay in between. CDR3: CASSEIADRTDQPQHF. Written as DNA, the CDR3 is TGTGCCAGCAGTGAAATAGCAGACAGGACCGATCAGCCCCAGCATTTT.

The CDR3 sequence is CASSGRTEQYF. CDR3 in DNA: TGTGCCAGCAGTGGGAGGACCGAGCAGTACTTC. The rearrangement joins TRBV2 to TRBJ2-7; tentative D call: TRBD2 (5 bases). CDR3 length: 11 residues. The V gene lost 4 bases and the J gene lost 6 bases, with 7 bases spanning the gap. Germline CDR1 is SNHLY and CDR2 is FYNNEI.

This rearrangement joins TRBV7-6 to TRBJ2-7; 10 bases align to TRBD2. This CDR3 has 14 amino acids. Germline loops: CDR1 SGHVS, CDR2 FNYEAQ. Losses at the gene ends were 5 bases for V and 4 bases for J; bases not matched to a gene: 5. The CDR3 sequence is CASSVSGRVYEQYF. The CDR3 bases are TGTGCCAGCAGCGTAAGCGGGAGGGTTTACGAGCAGTACTTC.

The gene calls are TRBV11-2 and TRBJ1-6, with 11 bases fitting TRBD1. Losses at the gene ends were 4 bases for V and 8 bases for J; bases not matched to a gene: 4. The CDR3 consists of 15 residues. Germline assignment: CDR1 SGHAT and CDR2 FQNNGV. The CDR3 DNA follows: TGTGCCAGCAGCTGGACAGGGGGCGAGGATTCACCCCTCCACTTT. Translated: CASSWTGGEDSPLHF.

This sequence joins TRBV5-1 and TRBJ2-2, with D uncertain. The CDR3 is 14 residues long. Germline-derived CDR1 and CDR2 are SGHRS and YFSETQ. V was trimmed by 3 bases and J by 2 bases, leaving 8 bases between them. This CDR3 is CASSSLINTGELFF. The CDR3 region has the DNA TGCGCCAGCAGCTCCCTAATAAACACCGGGGAGCTGTTTTTT.

The chain recombines TRBV7-9 with TRBJ2-5, with TRBD1 identical over 12 bases. This CDR3 has 14 residues. Germline V gives CDR1 SEHNR, CDR2 FQNEAQ (reference sequence). V was clipped by 5 bases and J by 5 bases; unmatched bases: 3. The CDR3 DNA follows: TGTGCCAGCAGCCGGGGACAGGGGGCCGAGACCCAGTACTTC. Protein: CASSRGQGAETQYF.

This clone showed up just a few times. The chain combines TRBV28 with TRBJ2-7; 13 positions agree with TRBD2. Germline loops: CDR1 MDHEN, CDR2 SYDVKM. The CDR3 length is 17 residues. V lost 6 bases and J lost 8; bases outside the gene matches: 16. The CDR3 sequence is CASSLGGLAGLTGKQYF. DNA for the CDR3: TGTGCCAGCAGCCTGGGGGGACTAGCGGGGCTGACGGGCAAGCAGTACTTC.

In DNA, the CDR3 is TGTGCCAGCAGCACTAGCGGGGTTAACACCGGGGAGCTGTTTTTT. Amino acid sequence: CASSTSGVNTGELFF. V and J are TRBV7-9 and TRBJ2-2; 10 nucleotides line up with TRBD2. The CDR3 has 15 residues. J lost 2 bases, V lost 5 bases, and 2 bases had no gene match. CDR1 is SEHNR, CDR2 FQNEAQ, per germline (reference sequence).

This clone showed up just once. J is TRBJ2-2 and V is TRBV10-3, with no clear D. Germline CDR1 ENHRY, CDR2 SYGVKD. V was pared by 7 bases and J by 0 bases, with 9 bases between. CDR3 length: 14 amino acids. CDR3 in DNA: TGTGCCATCAAAAGATACTCGAACACCGGGGAGCTGTTTTTT. Its protein is CAIKRYSNTGELFF.

The chain is built from TRBV19 and TRBJ1-2; a weak D match, TRBD1 (6 bases). The CDR3 covers 13 residues. Trimming removed 3 bases at V and 2 bases at J, with 7 bases between. CDR1 is LNHDA, CDR2 SQIVND, per germline (reference sequence). The CDR3, as DNA: TGTGCCAGTAGTATCGACAGGAACTATGGCTACACCTTC. Encoded protein: CASSIDRNYGYTF.

The chain uses TRBV19 and TRBJ1-1; perhaps TRBD1 as D (5 bases). The CDR3 runs 13 residues. Trimming took off 5 bases at V and 5 bases at J, with 12 bases between the two ends. CDR1 and CDR2 (germline): LNHDA, SQIVND (reference sequence). Written as DNA, the CDR3 is TGTGCCAGTAGTCCAGGGCCCAGAACTGAAGCTTTCTTT. This encodes CASSPGPRTEAFF.

This clone was detected a few times. The rearrangement links TRBV27 to TRBJ1-5, with 7 nucleotides matching TRBD1. The CDR3 has 14 residues. Looked up from germline, CDR1 is MNHEY and CDR2 is SMNVEV (reference sequence). J gave up 2 bases and V 5 bases, and 3 bases lay outside the gene matches. The DNA of the CDR3 is TGTGCCAGCAGTATAGGACAGGGCAATCAGCCCCAGCATTTT. Translating gives CASSIGQGNQPQHF.

In this sample, this clone turned up once. The rearrangement links TRBV6-6 to TRBJ1-5; 7 nucleotides agree with TRBD1. The V and J ends lost 2 bases and 2 bases, in that order; junction bases with no gene match: 6. This CDR3 spans 16 amino acids. Germline V lookup: CDR1 MNHNY, CDR2 SVGAGI (reference sequence). The CDR3 sequence is CASSYRGLLGNQPQHF. Written as DNA, the CDR3 is TGTGCCAGCAGTTACAGGGGGCTGTTGGGCAATCAGCCCCAGCATTTT.

This clone occurred a few times. The V call is TRBV27, the J call TRBJ1-2; the match to TRBD1 covers 10 bases. Trimming at V came to 5 bases and at J to 8 bases, leaving 5 bases not matched to a gene. Germline CDR1 is MNHEY and CDR2 is SMNVEV (reference sequence). The CDR3 is made up of 13 amino acids. CDR3 DNA: TGTGCCAGCAGTCCCGACAGGGGGCAGGGCTACACCTTC. Translating it yields CASSPDRGQGYTF.

The chain combines TRBV27 with TRBJ1-2, with 8 bases aligning to TRBD1. V dropped 3 bases and J dropped 6; count of bases not matched to a gene: 9. CDR1 and CDR2 from the germline V gene are MNHEY and SMNVEV (reference sequence). CDR3 length: 15 amino acids. The CDR3 loop is CASSFKDRVHHGYTF. CDR3 bases: TGTGCCAGCAGTTTTAAGGACAGGGTGCACCATGGCTACACCTTC.

The V and J genes are TRBV28 and TRBJ2-2; 8 bases map to TRBD1. Germline values: CDR1 MDHEN, CDR2 SYDVKM. The CDR3 spans 16 residues. V was clipped by 6 bases and J by 2 bases; unmatched bases: 8. The CDR3 loop reads CASRTDRATNTGELFF. CDR3 bases: TGTGCCAGCAGGACGGACAGGGCCACAAACACCGGGGAGCTGTTTTTT. The full variable domain, with the rest looked up from reference TRBV28 and TRBJ2-2, is DVKVTQSSRYLVKRTGEKVFLECVQDMDHENMFWYRQDPGLGLRLIYFSYDVKMKEKGDIPEGYSVSREKKERFSLILESASTNQTSMYLCASRTDRATNTGELFFGEGSRLTVL.

This chain joins TRBV5-1 and TRBJ2-5; maybe TRBD2 (6 bases). The CDR3 has 15 residues. The germline V and J ends were trimmed by 2 bases and 0 bases, with 11 bases remaining between them. Germline V gene sequence: CDR1 SGHRS, CDR2 YFSETQ. The CDR3 sequence: CASSFGGTYQETQYF. The CDR3 DNA is TGCGCCAGCAGCTTTGGAGGGACGTACCAAGAGACCCAGTACTTC.

About this clone itself: One end of the junction varies from germline; a read error may be responsible. The V and J genes are TRBV7-9 and TRBJ2-1; D call uncertain. Germline V gene data show CDR1 as SEHNR and CDR2 as FQNEAQ (reference sequence). There are 12 residues in the CDR3. CDR3 sequence reads: CSSRPPVPEQFF. For the CDR3, the DNA is TGTTCCAGCAGACCCCCGGTCCCTGAGCAGTTCTTC.

V gene TRBV11-1 combines with J gene TRBJ2-3; TRBD1 matches at 8 bases. V gave up 4 bases and J gave up 8 bases; unmatched junction bases: 5. The CDR3 loop spans 13 amino acids. From germline, CDR1 is SGHAT and CDR2 FQDESV (reference sequence). The DNA of the CDR3 is TGTGCCAGCAGCTCCGACAGGGGTGGTACGCAGTATTTT. It encodes CASSSDRGGTQYF.

V gene TRBV10-3 combines with J gene TRBJ2-1; TRBD2 is a possible D gene (5 bases). There are 12 residues in the CDR3. The V gene's germline CDR1 is ENHRY and CDR2 SYGVKD. The V end lost 8 bases, the J end lost 7 bases, and 12 bases lay between the germline ends. CDR3 coding DNA: TGTGCCATCCGAACTAGTAGTAATGAGCAGTTCTTC. Its protein is CAIRTSSNEQFF.

A single count supports this clone. The chain carries TRBV21-1 and TRBJ2-7; the D segment call TRBD1 is taken from the table without a DNA check. TRBV21-1 is a known pseudogene. There are 16 residues in the CDR3. The CDR3 loop is CASNPNRVRNSYEQYF. For the CDR3, the DNA is TGTGCCAGCAACCCAAACAGGGTAAGGAACTCCTACGAGCAGTACTTC.